The 23 T cell receptor beta chains reported below all come from one sample, sequenced in a study of vaccination and CD4 T cells after COVID-19. Sequencing of cultured CD4+ T cell DNA used the Oncomine TCR Beta short-read assay. TCRdb redid the calling of the PCR reads with MiXCR, one entry per CDR3 protein. This sample has 13,000 or so distinct CDR3 sequences, with around 50% found just once. Sample treatment: approximately 11-day PBMC culture with coronavirus spike peptide pools or control peptides (ViraFEST assay). What these receptors recognize is not known. Sequencing was performed on CD4+ T cells from blood, cultured in vitro. The receptors originated from a human donor who had recovered from COVID-19.

The chain uses TRBV30 and TRBJ1-2; TRBD1 is a possible D gene (5 bases). Between the trimmed V and J ends, which lost 4 bases and 0 bases, there was a span of 15 bases. This CDR3 contains 15 residues. Germline V CDR1 and CDR2: GTSNPN, SVGIG (reference sequence). CDR3 in DNA: TGTGCCTGGAACCCCCCCAGGGCCCCTAACTATGGCTACACCTTC. As protein: CAWNPPRAPNYGYTF.

This clonotype was seen a single time. The chain employs TRBV5-1 and TRBJ1-5; D unresolved. The CDR3 sequence is 13 residues long. The germline V gene encodes CDR1 SGHRS and CDR2 YFSETQ. The V end was cut by 7 bases, the J end by 3 bases, with 11 bases between. DNA of the CDR3: TGCGCCAGCCGAGGCACGGACAATCAGCCCCAGCATTTT. Translated: CASRGTDNQPQHF.

This clonotype was counted once. This sequence joins TRBV5-1 and TRBJ2-3; tentative D call: TRBD2 (6 bases). CDR1 and CDR2 from the germline V gene are SGHRS and YFSETQ. V was shortened by 2 bases and J by 1 base, with 11 bases between the two germline ends. This CDR3 spans 15 amino acids. CDR3 in amino acids: CASSFAGLGTDTQYF. DNA of the CDR3: TGCGCCAGCAGCTTTGCGGGGCTGGGCACAGATACGCAGTATTTT.

The rearrangement links TRBV28 to TRBJ1-5; 8 bases agree with TRBD1. The CDR3 length is 16 residues. V trimming: 6 bases; J trimming: 2 bases; junction bases outside the gene matches: 9. From germline, CDR1 is MDHEN and CDR2 SYDVKM. The CDR3 reads CASRTSGGEGNQPQHF. CDR3 sequence (DNA): TGTGCCAGCAGAACATCAGGGGGCGAGGGCAATCAGCCCCAGCATTTT.

This clonotype came up a few times. The rearrangement uses TRBV6-1 and TRBJ1-5; perhaps TRBD1 as D (6 bases). In germline, CDR1 is MNHNS, CDR2 SASEGT. With 8 bases removed from V and 0 bases from J, the gap between germline ends came to 8 bases. The CDR3 loop spans 13 amino acids. The CDR3 sequence is CASRDNSNQPQHF. The CDR3 bases are TGTGCCAGCCGGGACAATAGCAATCAGCCCCAGCATTTT.

The chain employs TRBV6-2 or TRBV6-3 and TRBJ1-1; tentative D call: TRBD1 (6 bases). Germline CDR1 MNHEY, CDR2 SVGEGT. The V and J ends lost 6 bases and 1 base respectively, with 18 bases between them. The CDR3 consists of 16 residues. CDR3 sequence: CASSFDRIYGNTEAFF. The CDR3, as DNA: TGTGCCAGCAGCTTCGACAGGATTTACGGGAACACTGAAGCTTTCTTT.

CDR3 protein: CASSLAQGNTDTQYF. In nucleotides, the CDR3 is TGTGCCAGCAGCTTAGCTCAGGGGAACACAGATACGCAGTATTTT. The genes are TRBV7-8 and TRBJ2-3, with D perhaps matching TRBD1 (6 bases). This CDR3 comprises 15 residues. Trimming shortened V by 0 bases and J by 2 bases, and 9 bases separated the two germline ends. Germline V gene lookup returns CDR1 SGHVS and CDR2 FQNEAQ.

CDR3 in amino acids: CSARISSGRAKDTQYF. The CDR3 region has the DNA TGCAGTGCTAGAATATCTAGCGGGAGGGCCAAAGATACGCAGTATTTT. The V call is TRBV20-1, the J call TRBJ2-3; 12 positions match TRBD2. This CDR3 region has 16 residues. Germline lookup yields CDR1 DFQATT and CDR2 SNEGSKA (reference sequence). The V and J ends lost 2 bases and 5 bases, in that order; junction bases with no gene match: 8.

V usage is TRBV20-1 and J usage is TRBJ2-4; perhaps TRBD2 as D (5 bases). This CDR3 comprises 13 residues. CDR1 is DFQATT, CDR2 SNEGSKA, per germline (reference sequence). This CDR3 reads CSLARDAKNIQYF. The CDR3 DNA reads TGCAGCCTAGCCCGGGATGCCAAAAACATTCAGTACTTC.

The genes are TRBV6-1 and TRBJ1-1, with D tentatively TRBD1 (6 bases). Deletions cut 6 bases from V and 6 bases from J, with 11 bases between. The CDR3 totals 12 residues. Germline-derived CDR1 and CDR2 are MNHNS and SASEGT. The CDR3 here is CASRTGGAEAFF. The CDR3 region has the DNA TGTGCCAGCAGGACTGGGGGCGCTGAAGCTTTCTTT.

V is TRBV12-3 or TRBV12-4 and J is TRBJ2-7, with D possibly being TRBD1 or TRBD2 (5 bases each). The V end was cut by 5 bases, the J end by 2 bases, with 13 bases between. This CDR3 region has 14 residues. In DNA form, the CDR3 reads TGTGCCAGCAGTCGGACGGGACGGACCTACGAGCAGTACTTC. Translation: CASSRTGRTYEQYF.

The sample holds a few counts of this clonotype. The V gene is TRBV6-5, the J gene TRBJ2-7; no definite D call. CDR1 and CDR2 from the germline V gene are MNHEY and SVGAGI. Trimming took 3 bases from V and 6 from J, leaving 12 bases between them. The CDR3 is 13 residues long. The CDR3 is CASSYGQTGEQYF. CDR3 nucleotide sequence: TGTGCCAGCAGTTATGGCCAAACCGGCGAGCAGTACTTC.

This chain uses TRBV19 with TRBJ2-5; TRBD2 matches 10 bases. V shed 4 bases and J 2 bases; nucleotides not matched to a gene: 10. CDR3 length: 17 residues. Germline loops: CDR1 LNHDA, CDR2 SQIVND (reference sequence). CDR3: CASSRRLLLAGQETQYF. The CDR3 DNA sequence: TGTGCCAGTAGTAGGCGGCTCCTACTAGCGGGACAAGAGACCCAGTACTTC.

The chain carries TRBV19 and TRBJ2-3; the match to TRBD2 covers 10 bases. Trimming cost V 9 bases and J 6 bases; bases outside gene matches: 9. This CDR3 has 14 residues. The germline CDR1 and CDR2 sequences are LNHDA and SQIVND (reference sequence). The CDR3 DNA reads TGTGCCAGCAGCGGGAGGGCTTATGGGGATACGCAGTATTTT. This sequence encodes CASSGRAYGDTQYF.

The chain uses TRBV12-3 or TRBV12-4 and TRBJ2-5, with D tentatively TRBD2 (6 bases). V was trimmed by 1 base and J by 3 bases, leaving 12 bases between them. The CDR3 contains 15 residues. The CDR3, as DNA: TGTGCCAGCAGTTTAGTAAGACTAGGAAAAGAGACCCAGTACTTC. Translating it yields CASSLVRLGKETQYF.

This chain links TRBV20-1 with TRBJ2-3, with 15 bases that match TRBD2. The length of the CDR3 is 17 residues. V was clipped by 5 bases and J by 1 base; unmatched bases: 7. Germline loops: CDR1 DFQATT, CDR2 SNEGSKA (reference sequence). CDR3 nucleotides: TGCAGTGCTCGGACTAGCGGGAGGGCCGGAGGCACAGATACGCAGTATTTT. Its translation is CSARTSGRAGGTDTQYF.

This chain links TRBV30 with TRBJ1-2; TRBD1 aligns across 7 bases. The CDR3 is 18 amino acids. CDR1 is GTSNPN and CDR2 is SVGIG in the germline V gene (reference sequence). V was pared by 2 bases and J by 4 bases, with 19 bases of the junction left unmatched. CDR3 coding DNA: TGTGCCTGGAGTCCCCCGGGGACAGCTCCTTATTCCCTCTATGGCTACACCTTC. It yields the protein CAWSPPGTAPYSLYGYTF.

V usage is TRBV28 and J usage is TRBJ1-5; weak D call: TRBD1 (5 bases). With 6 bases removed from V and 5 bases from J, the gap between germline ends came to 17 bases. CDR3 length: 15 amino acids. The V gene's germline CDR1 is MDHEN and CDR2 SYDVKM. Written as DNA, the CDR3 is TGTGCCAGCAGCGGCTTTGGGACTGACTATCAGCCCCAGCATTTT. Its translation is CASSGFGTDYQPQHF.

The gene calls are TRBV12-3 or TRBV12-4 and TRBJ2-7, with 9 bases that match TRBD2. Losses at the gene ends were 8 bases for V and 3 bases for J; bases not matched to a gene: 8. The CDR3 loop spans 14 amino acids. CDR3 region: CASSRGREGYEQYF. For the CDR3, the DNA is TGTGCCAGCTCTAGGGGGCGGGAGGGCTACGAGCAGTACTTC.

This clonotype turned up a few times. The chain uses TRBV20-1 and TRBJ1-1, with D possibly being TRBD1 (5 bases). Germline CDR1 DFQATT, CDR2 SNEGSKA (reference sequence). The CDR3 spans 16 residues. Trimming shortened V by 4 bases and J by 5 bases, and 23 bases separated the two germline ends. CDR3 sequence reads: CSAKTGGARRYTEAFF. CDR3 coding DNA: TGCAGTGCTAAGACGGGAGGGGCGCGGAGGTATACTGAAGCTTTCTTT.

The rearrangement uses TRBV14 and TRBJ2-7, with D possibly TRBD1 on 7 matching bases. V shed 2 bases and J shed 2 bases, with 19 bases lying between them. The CDR3 totals 17 residues. The germline V gene encodes CDR1 SGHDN and CDR2 FVKESK. In DNA form, the CDR3 reads TGTGCCAGCAGCCAATTACAGGGGCGCGGGAATCCCTACGAGCAGTACTTC. Its protein product is CASSQLQGRGNPYEQYF.

This chain joins TRBV2 and TRBJ2-1, with D possibly matching TRBD2 (5 bases). The CDR3 has 15 residues. Deletions cut 6 bases from V and 0 bases from J, with 12 bases between. CDR1 and CDR2 (germline): SNHLY, FYNNEI. CDR3 protein: CASSPRAGSYNEQFF. The CDR3, as DNA: TGTGCCAGCAGCCCGCGGGCCGGCTCCTACAATGAGCAGTTCTTC.

V gene TRBV6-2 or TRBV6-3 combines with J gene TRBJ1-1; tentative D call: TRBD1 (5 bases). CDR1 and CDR2 (germline): MNHEY, SVGEGT. Trimming stripped 5 bases from V and 1 base from J, with 14 bases between. The CDR3 runs 15 residues. In DNA, the CDR3 is TGTGCCAGCAGTCCAGGGAGTTGGTGGAACACTGAAGCTTTCTTT. Its protein product is CASSPGSWWNTEAFF.